This T cell receptor beta chain derives from a study of shared clonotypes between healthy human individuals. In the original processing: ImmunoSEQ gave junction-only sequences without quality scores, so filtering differed. Some clones are missing from TCRdb's copy, which holds only in-frame ones; the method was immunoSEQ multiplex PCR. That table furnishes V, J and clone size, whereas the DNA furnished D and trimming. The sample lists some 2.4 million clones, 93% occurring once. Trimming cost V 5 bases and J 7 bases; bases outside gene matches: 29. This CDR3 contains 21 residues. The clonotype comes from a man aged 18 to 30 in good health. Some clones in this sample may be carry-over from other donors' samples. The sequenced material came from naive CD4+ T cells from PBMCs. Subset denoted: CD45RA+ positively selected. The rearrangement joins TRBV5-3 to TRBJ1-4; 7 bases are shared with TRBD1. TRBV5-3 is filed as an ORF, its function uncertain. DNA of the CDR3: TGTGCCAGAAGGACCCGACAGGGATCGCGGAGCAGGGGCGGCCTTAGTGAAAAACTGTTTTTT. Encoded protein: CARRTRQGSRSRGGLSEKLFF.